The rows below give T cell receptor beta chains drawn from one sample of a study of CD8+CD57+ T cells in acquired aplastic anemia. TCRdb fed the reads into MiXCR, producing one record per CDR3 protein. Of around 250,000 distinct CDR3 sequences detected, 55% to 60% appear once; the ten largest clones hold around 7.6%. Sample: sorted CD4+, CD8+, or CD8+CD57+ T cells (not recorded which) from PBMCs. Receptors were obtained from a human donor with severe aplastic anemia or a healthy control (not recorded which). The CDR3 runs from the conserved cysteine through the conserved F or W. The D gene is left open where the match is weak. Part of the rows lack a size; the others show once, few, many or a class for expanded clones.

size: .
D: TRBD1
V: TRBV7-3
J: TRBJ2-7
CDR3: CASSVRQGDYEQYF
DNA: TGTGCCAGCAGCGTAAGACAGGGGGACTACGAGCAGTACTTC

size: .
D: TRBD1
V: TRBV5-1
J: TRBJ1-6
CDR3: CASSLQGAPGDSPLHF
DNA: TGTGCCAGCAGCTTGCAGGGGGCGCCTGGGGATTCACCCCTCCACTTT

size: many
D: TRBD1
V: TRBV4-3
J: TRBJ2-2
CDR3: CASSQGWGQSTGELFF
DNA: TGCGCCAGCAGCCAGGGCTGGGGACAGTCCACCGGGGAGCTGTTTTTT

size: many
D: TRBD1
V: TRBV7-8
J: TRBJ2-7
CDR3: CASSLLQGAHEQYF
DNA: TGTGCCAGCAGCTTACTCCAGGGGGCCCACGAGCAGTACTTC

size: .
D: .
V: TRBV12-3/TRBV12-4
J: TRBJ2-1
CDR3: CASTPGLGRVVVF
DNA: TGTGCCAGCACCCCGGGACTTGGCAGGGTAGTTGTCTTC

size: .
D: .
V: TRBV7-2
J: TRBJ1-2
CDR3: CASSLEQAGSYGYTF
DNA: TGTGCCAGCAGCTTAGAGCAGGCAGGTTCCTATGGCTACACCTTC

size: many
D: .
V: TRBV7-2
J: TRBJ2-7
CDR3: CASSLTDSYEQYF
DNA: TGTGCCAGCAGCTTGACAGACTCCTACGAGCAGTACTTC

size: .
D: TRBD1
V: TRBV5-1
J: TRBJ1-5
CDR3: CASSLETGGNQPQHF
DNA: TGCGCCAGCAGCTTGGAGACAGGGGGCAATCAGCCCCAGCATTTT

size: many
D: TRBD1
V: TRBV5-8
J: TRBJ1-5
CDR3: CASSLVWTGVFNQPQHF
DNA: TGTGCCAGCAGCTTGGTCTGGACAGGGGTCTTCAATCAGCCCCAGCATTTT

size: .
D: .
V: TRBV7-8
J: TRBJ2-1
CDR3: CASSPGGAIVYNEQFF
DNA: TGTGCCAGCAGCCCAGGGGGGGCAATTGTCTACAATGAGCAGTTCTTC

size: .
D: .
V: TRBV16
J: TRBJ1-2
CDR3: CASSQSPDGYTF
DNA: TGTGCCAGCAGCCAATCCCCTGATGGCTACACCTTC

size: .
D: .
V: TRBV7-8
J: TRBJ1-2
CDR3: CASSGVHYGYTF
DNA: TGTGCCAGTTCCGGGGTACACTATGGCTACACCTTC

size: many
D: .
V: TRBV14
J: TRBJ2-1
CDR3: CASSQDIGPRTNEQFF
DNA: TGTGCCAGCAGCCAAGATATCGGACCCCGGACCAATGAGCAGTTCTTC

size: many
D: .
V: TRBV7-8
J: TRBJ1-6
CDR3: CASSPPAWGERLRSPLHF
DNA: TGTGCCAGCAGCCCCCCCGCTTGGGGGGAACGATTGCGTTCACCCCTCCACTTT

size: .
D: TRBD2
V: TRBV29-1
J: TRBJ2-2
CDR3: CSVGVRLAGLELFF
DNA: TGCAGCGTTGGCGTTCGTCTAGCGGGATTAGAGCTGTTTTTT

size: .
D: .
V: TRBV6-2/TRBV6-3
J: TRBJ1-6
CDR3: CASSRTPGASLNSPLHF
DNA: TGTGCCAGCAGTCGGACCCCCGGGGCGAGTCTGAATTCACCCCTCCACTTT

size: many
D: .
V: TRBV4-1
J: TRBJ1-2
CDR3: CASSQENGNYGYTF
DNA: TGCGCCAGCAGCCAAGAGAACGGGAACTATGGCTACACCTTC

size: .
D: .
V: TRBV5-6
J: TRBJ1-1
CDR3: CASSWGRGGTEAFF
DNA: TGTGCCAGCAGCTGGGGTAGGGGGGGCACTGAAGCTTTCTTT

size: .
D: TRBD1
V: TRBV6-5
J: TRBJ2-7
CDR3: CASSYSDRPSEQYF
DNA: TGTGCCAGCAGTTATTCGGACAGGCCTAGCGAGCAGTACTTC

size: many
D: TRBD1
V: TRBV3-1
J: TRBJ1-6
CDR3: CASSPGTASNSPLHF
DNA: TGTGCCAGCAGCCCAGGGACAGCGTCTAATTCACCCCTCCACTTT